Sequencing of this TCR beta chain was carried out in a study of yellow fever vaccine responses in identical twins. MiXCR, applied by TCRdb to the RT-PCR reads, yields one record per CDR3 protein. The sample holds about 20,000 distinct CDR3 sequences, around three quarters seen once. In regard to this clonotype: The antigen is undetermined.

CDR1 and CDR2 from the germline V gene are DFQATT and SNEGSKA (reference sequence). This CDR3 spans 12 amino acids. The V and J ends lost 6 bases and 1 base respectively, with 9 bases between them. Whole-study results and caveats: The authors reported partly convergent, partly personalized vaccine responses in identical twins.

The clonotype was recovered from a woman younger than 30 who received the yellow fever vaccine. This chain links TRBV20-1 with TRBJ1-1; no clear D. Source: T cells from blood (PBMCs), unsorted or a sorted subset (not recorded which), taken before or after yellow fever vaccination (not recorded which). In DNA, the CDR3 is TGCAGTGCCCGGTGGCAGAACACTGAAGCTTTCTTT. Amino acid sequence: CSARWQNTEAFF.